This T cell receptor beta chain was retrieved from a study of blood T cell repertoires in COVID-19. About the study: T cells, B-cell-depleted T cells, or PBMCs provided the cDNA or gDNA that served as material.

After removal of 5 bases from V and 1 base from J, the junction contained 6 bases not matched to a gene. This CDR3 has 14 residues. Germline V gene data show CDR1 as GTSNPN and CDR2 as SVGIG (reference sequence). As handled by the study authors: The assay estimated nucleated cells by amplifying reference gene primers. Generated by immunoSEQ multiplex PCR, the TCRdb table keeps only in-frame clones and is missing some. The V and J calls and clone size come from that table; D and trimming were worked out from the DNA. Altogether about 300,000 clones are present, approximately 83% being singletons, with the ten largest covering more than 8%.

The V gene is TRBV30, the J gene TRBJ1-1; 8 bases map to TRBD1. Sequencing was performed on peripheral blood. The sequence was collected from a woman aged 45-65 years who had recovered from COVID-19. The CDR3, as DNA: TGTGCCTGGGCCCGTGGGACAGGGAACACTGAAGCTTTCTTT. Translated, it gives CAWARGTGNTEAFF.